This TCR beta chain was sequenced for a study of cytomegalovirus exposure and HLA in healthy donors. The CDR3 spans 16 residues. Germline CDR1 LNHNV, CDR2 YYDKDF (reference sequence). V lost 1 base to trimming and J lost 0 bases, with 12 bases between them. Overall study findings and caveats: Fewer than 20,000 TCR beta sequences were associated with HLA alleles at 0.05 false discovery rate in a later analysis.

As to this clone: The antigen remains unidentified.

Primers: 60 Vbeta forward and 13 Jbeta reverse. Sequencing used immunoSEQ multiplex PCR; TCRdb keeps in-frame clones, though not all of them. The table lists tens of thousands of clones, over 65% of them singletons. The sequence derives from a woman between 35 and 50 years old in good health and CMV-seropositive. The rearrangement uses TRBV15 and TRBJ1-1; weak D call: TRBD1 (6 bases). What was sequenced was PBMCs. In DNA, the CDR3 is TGTGCCACCAGCAGAGGGGGGACAACCCTGAACACTGAAGCTTTCTTT. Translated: CATSRGGTTLNTEAFF. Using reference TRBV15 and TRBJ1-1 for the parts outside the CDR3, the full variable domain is DAMVIQNPRYQVTQFGKPVTLSCSQTLNHNVMYWYQQKSSQAPKLLFHYYDKDFNNEADTPDNFQSRRPNTSFCFLDIRSPGLGDTAMYLCATSRGGTTLNTEAFFGQGTRLTVV.